This T cell receptor beta chain was found in a study of T cells after yellow fever vaccination. This clonotype was counted only a few times. The antigen is unknown. V lost 7 bases to trimming and J lost 7 bases, with 13 bases between them. CDR1 and CDR2 from the germline V gene are MGHDK and SYGVNS. This CDR3 region has 12 residues. Findings and limits, study-wide: Researchers report a weaker secondary response that nonetheless peaked faster, day 5 versus 15.

Template-switching 5'RACE yielded the TCR cDNA; a universal primer site and UMIs were added in the process. TCRdb ran MiXCR on the 5' RACE reads and lists one entry per CDR3 protein. This sample has some 300,000 distinct CDR3 sequences, with around 4% found just once. The rearrangement uses TRBV25-1 and TRBJ1-1; the D is unclear. The specimen was PBMCs, collected on the day of the yellow fever booster vaccination. This sequence was found in a man between 18 and 29 years old who received the YFV17D yellow fever vaccine. In DNA form, the CDR3 reads TGTGCCAGCACCGGAAGAGTGGGTGAAGCTTTCTTT. Translated, it gives CASTGRVGEAFF.